This TCR beta chain appears in the sequencing data of a study of blood T cells in healthy people across ages. Using a J-beta primer mix together with a sample-barcoded 5' primer, a second PCR was run for roughly 6 to 12 cycles. One entry per CDR3 protein, called by TCRdb with MiXCR from the 5' RACE reads. This sample has some 850,000 distinct CDR3 sequences, with 20% to 30% found just once. CDR1 is LNHNV, CDR2 YYDKDF, per germline (reference sequence). This CDR3 region has 17 residues. Trimming removed 1 base at V and 0 bases at J, with 13 bases between. This sample was shared with a second study, whose subject was T cells of mothers and their children. Per that paper: Using approximately 1.5 ug per 15 ul, all extracted RNA underwent cDNA synthesis.

The TCR comes from a boy under 18 in good health. The rearrangement joins TRBV15 to TRBJ1-5; the D is unclear. The sample was blood. This CDR3 is CATSRGAAGDSNQPQHF. The CDR3 DNA sequence: TGTGCCACCAGCAGAGGCGCGGCAGGAGATAGCAATCAGCCCCAGCATTTT.